Presented here are 8 T cell receptor beta chains from one specimen sequenced in a study of T cell responses to AZD1222 COVID-19 vaccine. Clones were sequenced by immunoSEQ multiplex PCR, and TCRdb holds only the in-frame ones, with some missing. The sample comprises 99,000 or so clones, 88% of which are singletons, and about 8.7% rests with the top ten. The source was peripheral blood, collected on day 0 of AZD1222 vaccination. The receptors come from an adult in good health.

This chain links TRBV7-8 with TRBJ2-1; TRBD2 aligns across 12 bases. Germline V gene data show CDR1 as SGHVS and CDR2 as FQNEAQ. V was clipped by 5 bases and J by 8 bases; unmatched bases: 4. The CDR3 totals 14 residues. The CDR3 sequence is CASSGLAGTYEQFF. In DNA form, the CDR3 reads TGTGCCAGCAGCGGACTAGCGGGAACGTATGAGCAGTTCTTC.

Only a few counts were recorded for this clone. The chain carries TRBV18 and TRBJ1-6; D is unclear. CDR3 length: 14 residues. CDR1 KGHSH and CDR2 LQKENI come from the germline V gene. Trimming pared 2 bases from V and 6 bases from J, leaving 8 bases between. The chain's CDR3 is CASSPESSNSPLHF. The CDR3 nucleotides read TGTGCCAGCTCACCAGAGTCCAGTAATTCACCCCTCCACTTT.

The chain recombines TRBV28 with TRBJ2-4; 12 positions match TRBD1. This CDR3 is built from 14 residues. The junction had 4 bases not matched to a gene; V was cut back by 6 bases and J by 7 bases. The germline CDR1 and CDR2 sequences are MDHEN and SYDVKM. The CDR3 loop is CASSPGTGGNIQYF. The CDR3 nucleotides are TGTGCCAGCAGCCCCGGGACAGGGGGCAACATTCAGTACTTC.

The chain carries TRBV11-3 and TRBJ1-2, with a tentative D call TRBD1 (5 bases). The germline V and J ends were trimmed by 3 bases and 8 bases, with 22 bases remaining between them. The germline gives CDR1 SGHNT, CDR2 YENEEA. The CDR3 runs to 16 residues. The CDR3 here is CASSFPEGPLGRGYTF. CDR3 sequence (DNA): TGTGCCAGCAGCTTTCCAGAGGGGCCACTAGGGAGAGGCTACACCTTC.

Written as DNA, the CDR3 is TGTGCCAGCGGTCCTAGCGGGGGGGCCGCGAATACGCAGTATTTT. This sequence encodes CASGPSGGAANTQYF. V gene TRBV28 combines with J gene TRBJ2-3, with TRBD2 matching 12 bases. This CDR3 comprises 15 residues. Germline assignment: CDR1 MDHEN and CDR2 SYDVKM. Germline trimming cut 8 bases from V and 7 bases from J; bases unmatched to any gene: 10.

The chain joins TRBV18 to TRBJ1-4; a weak D match, TRBD1 (6 bases). Germline assignment: CDR1 KGHSH and CDR2 LQKENI. The CDR3 is 17 amino acids. Trimming cost V 3 bases and J 0 bases, with 14 bases left between them. The CDR3 coding sequence is TGTGCCAGCTCACCGGAGGGACAAGTTGCAACTAATGAAAAACTGTTTTTT. Its protein product is CASSPEGQVATNEKLFF.

The chain is built from TRBV28 and TRBJ1-6; D gene ambiguous. CDR1 MDHEN and CDR2 SYDVKM come from the germline V gene. The CDR3 is 14 amino acids. Between the trimmed V and J ends, which lost 4 bases and 7 bases, there was a span of 11 bases. CDR3 loop: CASSSVGTNSPLHF. CDR3 DNA: TGTGCCAGCAGTTCGGTGGGTACCAATTCACCCCTCCACTTT.

This clone was counted a few times. V gene TRBV30 combines with J gene TRBJ1-4; 9 bases match TRBD1. This CDR3 spans 14 amino acids. From germline, CDR1 is GTSNPN and CDR2 SVGIG (reference sequence). V shed 2 bases, J shed 6 bases, and the junction held 4 bases outside the gene matches. CDR3 bases: TGTGCCTGGAGTACAGGGGGCTTGGATGAAAAACTGTTTTTT. This encodes CAWSTGGLDEKLFF.